Presented here are 10 T cell receptor beta chains from one specimen sequenced in a study of blood T cells in healthy people across ages. Sample-barcoded 5' priming and a J-beta primer mix drove a second PCR of roughly 7 to 11 cycles. Via MiXCR, TCRdb re-called the 5' RACE reads, giving one row per CDR3 protein. The sample lists approximately 2,000,000 distinct CDR3 sequences; about two fifths were seen once. The material sequenced was blood. The receptors were sampled from a human donor in good health.

This clonotype was seen just once. The chain links TRBV29-1 to TRBJ2-5; D ambiguous. Germline CDR1 is SQVTM and CDR2 is ANQGSEA. Trimming took off 4 bases at V and 1 base at J, with 10 bases between the two ends. The CDR3 runs 13 residues. CDR3 sequence reads: CSVGLERQETQYF. The DNA of the CDR3 is TGCAGCGTTGGTCTGGAGCGCCAAGAGACCCAGTACTTC.

The chain employs TRBV7-8 and TRBJ2-7, with D perhaps TRBD1 (6 bases). The CDR3 sequence is 16 residues long. Germline V gene sequence: CDR1 SGHVS, CDR2 FQNEAQ. Trimming took off 2 bases at V and 2 bases at J, with 16 bases between the two ends. The DNA for the CDR3 is TGTGCCAGCAGCTTAACAAGTCGGACAGCTGCCTACGAGCAGTACTTC. This encodes CASSLTSRTAAYEQYF.

This clonotype was picked up a small number of times. The rearrangement joins TRBV28 to TRBJ2-4; perhaps TRBD2 as D (7 bases). From germline, CDR1 is MDHEN and CDR2 SYDVKM. CDR3 length: 16 residues. Trimming removed 2 bases at V and 1 base at J, with 12 bases between. CDR3 protein: CASSLRGGGAKNIQYF. The CDR3 DNA reads as TGTGCCAGCAGTTTAAGGGGGGGGGGTGCCAAAAACATTCAGTACTTC.

The rearrangement joins TRBV4-3 to TRBJ2-1, with 9 bases lining up with TRBD1. The CDR3 length is 17 residues. Germline CDR1 LGHNA, CDR2 YSLEER. J was trimmed by 6 bases and V by 2 bases; bases with no gene match: 11. The CDR3 region has the DNA TGCGCCAGCAGCCAATCCCCGACAGGGGGGGATCTCAATGAGCAGTTCTTC. Protein product: CASSQSPTGGDLNEQFF.

This clonotype appeared a few times. This chain connects TRBV25-1 to TRBJ2-7, with TRBD1 identical over 7 bases. J was trimmed by 0 bases and V by 3 bases; bases with no gene match: 14. The germline gives CDR1 MGHDK, CDR2 SYGVNS. This CDR3 comprises 18 residues. CDR3 protein: CASSDSRQGYASSYEQYF. CDR3 coding DNA: TGTGCCAGCAGTGACTCACGACAGGGATACGCTTCCTCCTACGAGCAGTACTTC.

This clonotype has a handful of counts. The gene calls are TRBV9 and TRBJ2-2; 8 bases align to TRBD1. Germline V lookup: CDR1 SGDLS, CDR2 YYNGEE. Trimming removed 1 base from V and 4 bases from J; junction bases left unmatched: 6. The CDR3 loop spans 16 amino acids. The CDR3 loop reads CASSVQGAGVTGELFF. The CDR3 DNA is TGTGCCAGCAGCGTACAGGGGGCTGGGGTCACCGGGGAGCTGTTTTTT.

This clonotype was detected once. An end of the junction differs from the germline gene, which may be a read error. The chain uses TRBV7-3 and TRBJ2-3, with D maybe TRBD2 (6 bases). CDR1 and CDR2 (germline): SGHTA, FQGTGA. This CDR3 is 15 amino acids long. The DNA for the CDR3 is TGTGCCAGCTGCTTATTGGGGGGAACCACAGATACGCAGTATTTT. Translating it yields CASCLLGGTTDTQYF.

This clonotype showed up just a few times. The chain couples TRBV6-1 to TRBJ1-1, with 8 bases that match TRBD1. The germline gives CDR1 MNHNS, CDR2 SASEGT. This CDR3 comprises 13 residues. Trimming at V came to 2 bases and at J to 14 bases, leaving 10 bases not matched to a gene. The CDR3 nucleotides read TGTGCCAGCAGTGAATGGTCCGGACAGGGTCCATTCTTT. This sequence encodes CASSEWSGQGPFF.

This clonotype appeared many times. The V and J genes are TRBV12-3 or TRBV12-4 and TRBJ1-5; D is unclear. The V gene lost 1 base and the J gene lost 0 bases, with 4 bases spanning the gap. The CDR3 consists of 14 residues. The CDR3 protein is CASSLEYSNQPQHF. DNA for the CDR3: TGTGCCAGCAGTTTAGAATATAGCAATCAGCCCCAGCATTTT.

This clonotype was seen a few times. The V and J genes are TRBV10-3 and TRBJ1-2; D not resolved. The ends were cut back, 3 bases at V and 2 bases at J, with 10 bases in the middle. The CDR3 runs to 14 residues. The V gene's germline CDR1 is ENHRY and CDR2 SYGVKD. The CDR3 nucleotides read TGTGCCATCAGTGAACACCCTAGCAACTATGGCTACACCTTC. It codes for CAISEHPSNYGYTF.